This TCR beta chain was sequenced during a study of T cells in Graves' hyperthyroidism and ophthalmopathy (dated by TCRdb to between 2017 and 2020). In terms of the full investigation: Peripheral blood samples were taken at initial diagnosis, before any treatment was given. The 100 discovery patients were randomly split 7:3 into training and test sets. The paper reports TCR Vbeta CDR3 sequencing of over 130 peripheral blood samples: some 41 ophthalmopathy, over 70 hyperthyroidism and around 17 progressor patients. The study also compared thyroid tissue and blood T-cell repertoires from more than five Graves' hyperthyroidism patients. Prospective prediction of ophthalmopathy was tested in an independent validation cohort of approximately 19 hyperthyroidism patients and some 17 patients who later progressed to ophthalmopathy. Once sampling was done, hyperthyroidism patients were given methimazole at a starting dose of 30 mg daily, whereas ophthalmopathy patients were given high-dose intravenous methylprednisolone. To identify distinguishing TCR V-J signatures, a discovery cohort of 100 or so patients was used, comprising 43 with Graves' ophthalmopathy and under 60 with stable Graves' hyperthyroidism. Findings and caveats that apply to the study as a whole: A 13 V-J signature model separated ophthalmopathy from stable hyperthyroidism, with just over 85% sensitivity and 81% to 83% specificity in cross-validation and 80%/75% in testing. During validation, the model predicted progression to ophthalmopathy a median of about 6.5 months ahead of onset, with 70.59% sensitivity and 72.22% specificity. Sample size was not statistically predetermined, and blinding of investigators to group allocation was not performed. Blood samples also contained most of the expanded thyroid clonotypes (frequency above 0.001), which suggests that blood repertoires may reflect thyroid immune responses.

The TCR beta CDR3 regions were amplified from RNA transcripts. A first-round RT-PCR of the TCR CDR3 used the HTBI primer set with the Qiagen OneStep RT-PCR kit. Libraries were constructed in a second round of multiplex PCR, after which size selection and purification were carried out. Libraries were sequenced paired-end with 100 bp reads on an Illumina HiSeq2000. The authors' pipeline ran thus. SOAPnuke was used to process the raw data, with reads discarded if the reads contained adapters or uncalled bases, had a mean Phred below 15, or lacked an exact constant-primer or identifier match. COPE v1.2.5 was used to merge high-quality paired reads, and clonotypes were defined as unique nucleotide sequences. Clonotypes were aligned to IMGT TRBV, TRBD and TRBJ reference segments using MiTCR v1.1. The analysis included only V-J combinations with a frequency above 0.0001, which together covered more than 98% of the repertoires. The TCS score was defined as the ratio of F50 (clonal expansion) to E x V (chaos), calculated using BLOSUM62-based TCRdist between CDR3 peptides within each V-J. Welch's t-statistics and random forest reduced roughly 530 V-J features to under 15, which were used in a naive Bayes classifier (R e1071). Clones were called with MiXCR by TCRdb after fastp trimmed the public reads at Q25, and only in-frame beta chains were retained. Each record represents a unique CDR3 protein, reported with the most common genes and DNA among its rows. TCRdb's processing, not the authors', yielded these V and J calls. Counted in this sample were about 720,000 distinct CDR3 sequences; 16% of them appeared once. Around 8% of the sample is held by the ten biggest clonotypes.

Stable Graves' hyperthyroidism was defined as the absence of progression to ophthalmopathy over 18 months of follow-up. Hyperthyroidism patients were newly diagnosed, with disease duration under 2 months, and aged 18 to 65 years. Patients with uncontrolled infections, other autoimmune diseases, pregnancy or lactation were excluded. Diagnoses were established on the basis of clinical symptoms, serum thyroxine and TRAb, thyroid ultrasound, and orbital computed tomography. PBMCs were separated from 10 ml of fresh peripheral blood using Ficoll-Paque density gradient centrifugation. Trizol reagent was used to extract total RNA, and RNA quality was then checked on an Agilent 2100 Bioanalyzer. In the case of this clonotype: What antigen it recognizes has not been identified. Base quality data are lacking; no much larger clone is found one base away.

The CDR3, from cysteine to phenylalanine, totals 16 residues. Only the CDR3 region is kept as DNA, spanning 48 bases read in frame from base 1. The germline V gene (reference sequence) provides CDR1 LNHDA and CDR2 SQIVND. From V the trimming removes 2 bases and from J it removes 5 bases, while the gene matches leave 6 bases of the junction unaccounted for. This clonotype was obtained from a man in his late teens or twenties with Graves' hyperthyroidism. The sequenced sample was blood. The sequence is built from TRBV19 and TRBJ2-1; 10 junctional bases match TRBD2. The nucleotide sequence is TGTGCCAGTAGTATATCTAGCGGGAGAGGGCACAATGAGCAGTTCTTC. This is translated as CASSISSGRGHNEQFF.